This T cell receptor beta chain was documented in a study of a mutant IDH1 vaccine in newly diagnosed glioma. In the study overall: Vaccination followed radiotherapy alone by 4-6 weeks, or accompanied temozolomide cycles. Previous treatment comprised radiotherapy, temozolomide, or both, mostly both. General observations from the study: Top peripheral T cell clonotype shifts appeared unrelated to pseudoprogression.

Time point in this sample: week 47, end of study. Every single dose of the vaccine, 300 ug of mutant IDH1 20-mer peptide, came with topical imiquimod. Astrocytomas found in donors were new, WHO grade 3 or 4, IDH1-mutant and ATRX-lost. CDR1 is SNHLY, CDR2 FYNNEI, per germline. The CDR3 loop spans 13 amino acids. Trimming at V came to 5 bases and at J to 8 bases, leaving 3 bases not matched to a gene. Concerning this clone: Its target is not known.

Sequenced by immunoSEQ multiplex PCR; TCRdb stores in-frame clones only, minus some. This sample carries 50,000 to 70,000 clones, around 83% of them seen once, and the ten largest clones take about 3.3%. The gene calls are TRBV2 and TRBJ2-1; TRBD2 matches at 10 bases. The sequenced sample was PBMCs, obtained from a glioma patient whose treatment included an IDH1 peptide vaccine. The origin of this receptor is a woman aged 50 to 60 with glioma. CDR3 nucleotides: TGTGCCAGCAGTAGCGGGGGGGCCGATGAGCAGTTCTTC. Protein sequence: CASSSGGADEQFF.